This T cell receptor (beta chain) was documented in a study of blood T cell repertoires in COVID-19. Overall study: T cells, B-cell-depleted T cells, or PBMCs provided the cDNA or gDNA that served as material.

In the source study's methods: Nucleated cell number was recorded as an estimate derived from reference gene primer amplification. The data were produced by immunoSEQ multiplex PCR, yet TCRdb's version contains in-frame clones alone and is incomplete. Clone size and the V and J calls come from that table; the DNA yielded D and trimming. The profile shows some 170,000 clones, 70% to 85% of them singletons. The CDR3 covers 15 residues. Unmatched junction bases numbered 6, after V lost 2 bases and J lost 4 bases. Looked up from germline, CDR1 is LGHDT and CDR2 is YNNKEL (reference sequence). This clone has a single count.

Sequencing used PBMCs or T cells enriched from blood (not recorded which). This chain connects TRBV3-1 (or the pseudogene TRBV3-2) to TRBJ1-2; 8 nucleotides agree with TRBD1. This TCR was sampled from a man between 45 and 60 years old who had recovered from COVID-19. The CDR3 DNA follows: TGTGCCAGCAGCCAACCTGACAGGGGACCCTATGGCTACACCTTC. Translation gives CASSQPDRGPYGYTF.